These 15 T cell receptor beta chains share one sample of origin, sequenced in a study of T-cell reconstitution after alpha-beta-depleted transplantation in children. Unique molecular identifiers were built into the TCRbeta library. One entry per CDR3 protein, called by TCRdb with MiXCR from the PCR reads. Of 530,000 or so distinct CDR3 sequences listed, approximately 30% were seen once; the top ten hold 30% to 40%. This material consisted of PBMCs, taken before TCRalphabeta/CD19-depleted stem cell transplant. These TCRs come from a boy in the first two years of life with Wiskott-Aldrich syndrome, due to receive a stem cell transplant.

The chain joins TRBV28 to TRBJ1-2; D is uncertain. This CDR3 contains 13 residues. Per germline, CDR1 MDHEN and CDR2 SYDVKM. Deletions cut 2 bases from V and 5 bases from J, with 9 bases between. Here the CDR3 reads CASSLPGLYGYTF. The CDR3 region has the DNA TGTGCCAGCAGTTTACCCGGGCTGTATGGCTACACCTTC.

The chain links TRBV5-1 to TRBJ1-1, with D hard to call. Per germline, CDR1 SGHRS and CDR2 YFSETQ. The CDR3 spans 14 residues. V lost 2 bases, J lost 4 bases, and 12 bases lay in between. The CDR3 bases are TGCGCCAGCAGCTTTGACCGGGATGTCACTGAAGCTTTCTTT. This codes for CASSFDRDVTEAFF.

J is TRBJ2-1 and V is TRBV20-1; TRBD1 agrees at 8 bases. The V gene end was trimmed by 6 bases and the J gene end by 3 bases; junction bases not matched to a gene: 4. Germline V gene data show CDR1 as DFQATT and CDR2 as SNEGSKA (reference sequence). This CDR3 has 13 residues. The CDR3 bases are TGCAGTGCCCCGGGACAGGTCTACAATGAGCAGTTCTTC. Protein: CSAPGQVYNEQFF.

The chain is built from TRBV5-1 and TRBJ2-4; TRBD1 matches 7 bases. Germline assignment: CDR1 SGHRS and CDR2 YFSETQ. J was trimmed by 5 bases and V by 0 bases; bases with no gene match: 2. The CDR3 has 14 amino acids. The CDR3 bases are TGCGCCAGCAGCTTGGAGGGGGCCCAAAACATTCAGTACTTC. It yields the protein CASSLEGAQNIQYF.

The rearrangement joins TRBV28 to TRBJ1-1, with D possibly matching TRBD1 (6 bases). V was cut by 0 bases and J by 6 bases, with 14 bases left in between. This CDR3 contains 15 residues. Germline CDR1 MDHEN, CDR2 SYDVKM. CDR3 in amino acids: CASSLWTTGSSEAFF. CDR3 coding DNA: TGTGCCAGCAGTTTATGGACTACAGGGAGTTCTGAAGCTTTCTTT.

The sample holds a few counts of this clonotype. The chain couples TRBV9 to TRBJ2-3; the D gene is possibly TRBD2 (6 bases). Germline CDR1 reads SGDLS; CDR2 reads YYNGEE. Trimming removed 0 bases from V and 5 bases from J, with 13 bases in between. This CDR3 is 15 amino acids long. For the CDR3, the DNA is TGTGCCAGCAGCGTAGACGGGAGTAAATTAGATACGCAGTATTTT. Its protein is CASSVDGSKLDTQYF.

The V call is TRBV29-1, the J call TRBJ1-1, with D tentatively TRBD1 (5 bases). There are 11 residues in the CDR3. Germline V lookup: CDR1 SQVTM, CDR2 ANQGSEA. Trimming cost V 0 bases and J 11 bases, with 10 bases left between them. Here the CDR3 reads CSVEDHWGAFF. In DNA, the CDR3 is TGCAGCGTTGAAGATCATTGGGGCGCTTTCTTT.

The rearrangement uses TRBV20-1 and TRBJ2-1; 13 bases are shared with TRBD2. The CDR3 totals 15 residues. V trimming: 4 bases; J trimming: 5 bases; junction bases outside the gene matches: 5. Per germline, CDR1 DFQATT and CDR2 SNEGSKA (reference sequence). CDR3 amino acids: CSATRLAGGNNEQFF. In DNA, the CDR3 is TGCAGTGCTACCAGACTAGCGGGAGGTAACAATGAGCAGTTCTTC.

The V and J genes are TRBV12-3 or TRBV12-4 and TRBJ1-6, with 7 positions matching TRBD1. V was clipped by 2 bases and J by 10 bases; unmatched bases: 11. This CDR3 comprises 16 residues. CDR3 nucleotides: TGTGCCAGCAGTTTAAACTTCAGACAGGGCCGGTCACCCCTCCACTTT. Encoded protein: CASSLNFRQGRSPLHF.

This clonotype was seen more than once but under ten times. The rearrangement uses TRBV21-1 and TRBJ2-1; TRBD2 was called by the table and not checked on the DNA. TRBV21-1 is assigned pseudogene status. The CDR3 covers 16 residues. The chain's CDR3 is CASSKRPAGVDNEQFF. The CDR3 nucleotides read TGTGCCAGCAGCAAACGTCCAGCGGGAGTCGACAATGAGCAGTTCTTC.

This chain uses TRBV12-3 or TRBV12-4 with TRBJ2-3; D is possibly TRBD2 (5 bases). The CDR3 totals 16 residues. Trimming removed 3 bases from V and 1 base from J, with 14 bases in between. CDR3 amino acids: CASSFGRTWGTDTQYF. CDR3 DNA sequence: TGTGCCAGCAGTTTTGGGCGGACTTGGGGCACAGATACGCAGTATTTT.

V and J are TRBV14 and TRBJ2-1, with 7 bases matching TRBD2. Germline lookup yields CDR1 SGHDN and CDR2 FVKESK. Unmatched junction bases numbered 5, after V lost 4 bases and J lost 2 bases. The CDR3 runs to 15 residues. The CDR3 is CASSPSSGTYNEQFF. In nucleotides, the CDR3 is TGTGCCAGCAGCCCCTCTAGCGGAACCTACAATGAGCAGTTCTTC.

J is TRBJ1-1 and V is TRBV30, with D unclear. Trimming took off 0 bases at V and 0 bases at J, with 20 bases between the two ends. This CDR3 has 18 residues. Germline-derived CDR1 and CDR2 are GTSNPN and SVGIG (reference sequence). In DNA form, the CDR3 reads TGTGCCTGGAGTGTCAAAAATCCAAATTTTAGAATGAACACTGAAGCTTTCTTT. Translation gives CAWSVKNPNFRMNTEAFF.

The V call is TRBV5-1, the J call TRBJ2-7, with TRBD1 matching 10 bases. This CDR3 comprises 14 residues. V lost 4 bases and J lost 7; bases outside the gene matches: 8. The germline V gene has CDR1 SGHRS and CDR2 YFSETQ. The chain's CDR3 is CASSMTGGAWEQYF. CDR3 nucleotide sequence: TGCGCCAGCAGCATGACAGGGGGCGCTTGGGAGCAGTACTTC.

The sample holds a few counts of this clonotype. The V call is TRBV29-1, the J call TRBJ2-1; 8 positions match TRBD2. The CDR3 loop spans 14 amino acids. Unmatched junction bases numbered 7, after V lost 2 bases and J lost 7 bases. Germline CDR1 SQVTM, CDR2 ANQGSEA. Written as DNA, the CDR3 is TGCAGCGTTGAACCCCCCGGGACTAGGAATGAGCAGTTCTTC. It codes for CSVEPPGTRNEQFF.